This T cell receptor (beta chain) comes out of a study of T cells in Graves' hyperthyroidism and ophthalmopathy. Every diagnosis used clinical symptoms, serum thyroxine and TRAb, thyroid ultrasound and orbital computed tomography. This CDR3 has 16 residues. The germline V gene has CDR1 MNHEY and CDR2 SVGEGT. V dropped 7 bases and J dropped 8; count of bases not matched to a gene: 15. Amplified TCR beta CDR3 regions derived from RNA transcripts. The TCR CDR3 was amplified in a first-round RT-PCR using the HTBI primer set. MiXCR, applied by TCRdb to the multiplex PCR reads, yields one record per CDR3 protein. The sample contains approximately 530,000 distinct CDR3 sequences, roughly 17% of which appear only once. There are a few counts of this clonotype.

The receptor was derived from a woman aged 18-29 years with Graves' hyperthyroidism. Sequencing input: blood. The rearrangement joins TRBV6-2 or TRBV6-3 to TRBJ2-4; 9 bases match TRBD2. This CDR3 is CASTPPKSGGTHIQYF. CDR3 in DNA: TGTGCCAGCACCCCACCGAAAAGCGGGGGGACTCACATTCAGTACTTC.